This T cell receptor (beta chain) stems from a study of T-cell reconstitution after alpha-beta-depleted transplantation in children. The TCRbeta library incorporated unique molecular identifiers. Via MiXCR, TCRdb re-called the PCR reads, giving one row per CDR3 protein. The sample has 250,000 to 300,000 distinct CDR3 sequences, 9.9% seen once; the top ten hold 10%. J gave up 7 bases and V 1 base, and 10 bases lay outside the gene matches. This CDR3 region has 17 residues. CDR1 is DFQATT and CDR2 is SNEGSKA in the germline V gene (reference sequence). This clonotype was detected a few times. The sample consisted of PBMCs from the stem cell graft donor, taken from the stem cell graft. This rearrangement joins TRBV20-1 to TRBJ2-1; TRBD2 aligns across 13 bases. This TCR was sampled from a human donor who donated a stem cell graft to a child with SCID. The CDR3 DNA sequence: TGCAGTGCTAGAGCCACTAGCGGGGGGGCCTTAAGGAATGAGCAGTTCTTC. It yields the protein CSARATSGGALRNEQFF.